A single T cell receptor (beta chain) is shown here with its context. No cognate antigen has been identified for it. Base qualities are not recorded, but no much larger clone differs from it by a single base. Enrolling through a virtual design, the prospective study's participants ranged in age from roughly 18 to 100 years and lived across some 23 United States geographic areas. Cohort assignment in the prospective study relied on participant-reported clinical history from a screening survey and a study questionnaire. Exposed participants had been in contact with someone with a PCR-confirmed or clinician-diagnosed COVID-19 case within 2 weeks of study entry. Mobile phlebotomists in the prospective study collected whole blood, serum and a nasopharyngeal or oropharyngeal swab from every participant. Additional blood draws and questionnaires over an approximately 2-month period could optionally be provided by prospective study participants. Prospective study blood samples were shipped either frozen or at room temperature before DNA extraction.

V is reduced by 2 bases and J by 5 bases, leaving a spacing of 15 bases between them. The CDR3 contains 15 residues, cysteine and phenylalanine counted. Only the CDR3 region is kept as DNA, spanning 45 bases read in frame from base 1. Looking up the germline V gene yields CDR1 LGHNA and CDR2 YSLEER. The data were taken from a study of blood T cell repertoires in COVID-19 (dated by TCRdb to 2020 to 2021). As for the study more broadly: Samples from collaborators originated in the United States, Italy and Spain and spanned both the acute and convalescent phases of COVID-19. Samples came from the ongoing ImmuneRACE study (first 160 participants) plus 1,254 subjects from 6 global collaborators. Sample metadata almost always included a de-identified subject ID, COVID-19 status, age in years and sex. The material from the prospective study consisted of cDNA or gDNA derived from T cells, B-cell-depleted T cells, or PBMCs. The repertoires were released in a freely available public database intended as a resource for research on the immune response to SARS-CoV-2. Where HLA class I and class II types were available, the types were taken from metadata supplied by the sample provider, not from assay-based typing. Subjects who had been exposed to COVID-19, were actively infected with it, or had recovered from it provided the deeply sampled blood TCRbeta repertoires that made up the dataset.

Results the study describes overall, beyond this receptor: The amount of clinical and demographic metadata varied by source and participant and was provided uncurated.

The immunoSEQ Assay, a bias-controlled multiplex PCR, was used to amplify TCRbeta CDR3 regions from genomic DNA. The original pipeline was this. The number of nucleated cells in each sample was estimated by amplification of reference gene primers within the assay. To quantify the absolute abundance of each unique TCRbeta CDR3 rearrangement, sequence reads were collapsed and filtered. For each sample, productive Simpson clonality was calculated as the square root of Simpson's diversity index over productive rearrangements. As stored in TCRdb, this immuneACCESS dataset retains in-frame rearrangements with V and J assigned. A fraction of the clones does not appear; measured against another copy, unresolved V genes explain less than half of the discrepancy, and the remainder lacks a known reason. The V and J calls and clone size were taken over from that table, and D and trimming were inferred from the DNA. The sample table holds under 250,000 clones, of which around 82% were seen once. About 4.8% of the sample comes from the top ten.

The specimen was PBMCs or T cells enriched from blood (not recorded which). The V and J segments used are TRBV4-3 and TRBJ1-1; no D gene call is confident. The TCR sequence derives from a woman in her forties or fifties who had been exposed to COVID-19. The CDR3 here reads CASSQLQAGWTEAFF. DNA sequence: TGCGCCAGCAGCCAACTTCAGGCGGGATGGACTGAAGCTTTCTTT.